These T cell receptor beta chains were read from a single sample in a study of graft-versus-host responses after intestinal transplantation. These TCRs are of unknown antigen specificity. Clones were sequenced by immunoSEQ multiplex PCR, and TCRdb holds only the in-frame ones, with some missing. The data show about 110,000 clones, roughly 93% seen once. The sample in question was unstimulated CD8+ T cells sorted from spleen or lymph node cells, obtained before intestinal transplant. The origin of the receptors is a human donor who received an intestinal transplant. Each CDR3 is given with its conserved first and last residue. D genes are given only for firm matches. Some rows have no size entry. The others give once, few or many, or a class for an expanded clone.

CASSFPGGPSALGYTF | TGTGCCAGCAGCTTTCCCGGGGGCCCCAGTGCCCTTGGCTACACCTTC | - | TRBJ1-2 | - | TRBV7-8
CASSWGGHRVTEAFF | TGTGCCAGTAGTTGGGGGGGACACCGGGTAACTGAAGCTTTCTTT | - | TRBJ1-1 | - | TRBV19
CAWSVTSNTQYF | TGTGCCTGGAGTGTAACTAGCAATACGCAGTATTTT | - | TRBJ2-3 | - | TRBV30
CASSTGGEQYF | TGTGCCAGCAGCACAGGGGGCGAGCAGTACTTC | TRBD1 | TRBJ2-7 | - | TRBV5-6
CASSPGGGGTEAFF | TGTGCCAGCTCACCAGGCGGGGGGGGAACTGAAGCTTTCTTT | - | TRBJ1-1 | - | TRBV18
CASSPGLIYGYTF | TGTGCCAGCAGCCCGGGACTCATCTATGGCTACACCTTC | - | TRBJ1-2 | once | TRBV6-1
CASSVGSGRADEQFF | TGTGCCAGCAGCGTAGGCAGCGGGAGGGCCGATGAGCAGTTCTTC | TRBD2 | TRBJ2-1 | - | TRBV9
CASSLSVNQPQHF | TGTGCCAGCAGTTTGTCGGTGAATCAGCCCCAGCATTTT | - | TRBJ1-5 | - | TRBV27
CASSPSVYEQYF | TGTGCCAGCAGCCCTAGCGTCTACGAGCAGTACTTC | - | TRBJ2-7 | - | TRBV7-2
CASSLESRDGDTQYF | TGTGCCAGCAGCTTAGAATCGAGGGATGGAGATACGCAGTATTTT | - | TRBJ2-3 | - | TRBV11-2
CASSLVQMGPSNEQFF | TGTGCCAGCAGCTTAGTACAGATGGGCCCCAGCAATGAGCAGTTCTTC | - | TRBJ2-1 | - | TRBV7-9
CASSIGSGQFSRPQHF | TGTGCCAGTAGTATAGGATCGGGACAGTTCAGCAGGCCCCAGCATTTT | TRBD1 | TRBJ1-5 | - | TRBV19
CASSRTPDEQFF | TGCGCCAGCAGCCGCACCCCCGATGAGCAGTTCTTC | - | TRBJ2-1 | - | TRBV5-1
CASSLETPGVDTGELFF | TGTGCCAGCAGCTTAGAAACACCCGGTGTCGACACCGGGGAGCTGTTTTTT | - | TRBJ2-2 | - | TRBV7-8
CASRQNTEAFF | TGCGCCAGCAGACAGAACACTGAAGCTTTCTTT | - | TRBJ1-1 | - | TRBV5-1
CASSLVSGPTGWSETQYF | TGTGCCAGCAGCTTAGTATCCGGACCAACAGGGTGGTCAGAGACCCAGTACTTC | - | TRBJ2-5 | - | TRBV11-2
CSHTGAEETQYF | TGTTCACACACGGGGGCGGAAGAGACCCAGTACTTC | - | TRBJ2-5 | - | TRBV7-9
CASKQGYQPQHF | TGTGCCAGCAAACAGGGGTATCAGCCCCAGCATTTT | TRBD1 | TRBJ1-5 | - | TRBV27
CATSRVGTRRGELFF | TGTGCCACCTCCCGGGTCGGGACTAGAAGAGGGGAGCTGTTTTTT | TRBD2 | TRBJ2-2 | - | TRBV15
CAWSVGVGGPTDTQYF | TGTGCCTGGAGTGTAGGGGTCGGGGGACCAACAGATACGCAGTATTTT | - | TRBJ2-3 | - | TRBV30
CASSQGPNTEAFF | TGCGCCAGCAGCCAAGGGCCTAACACTGAAGCTTTCTTT | - | TRBJ1-1 | - | TRBV4-1
CASSHGLAGVQFF | TGTGCCAGCAGCCACGGACTAGCGGGAGTGCAGTTCTTC | TRBD2 | TRBJ2-1 | - | TRBV7-9
CATTTGTGPYEQYF | TGTGCCACTACAACCGGGACGGGGCCCTACGAGCAGTACTTC | - | TRBJ2-7 | few | TRBV19
CASSIGDGPSYEQYF | TGTGCCAGTAGTATAGGGGACGGACCCTCCTACGAGCAGTACTTC | - | TRBJ2-7 | - | TRBV19
CASSLRTGGTYEQYF | TGTGCCAGCAGCTTGAGGACAGGGGGGACCTACGAGCAGTACTTC | TRBD1 | TRBJ2-7 | - | TRBV7-8
CASSLVWVAGAYEQYF | TGCGCCAGCAGCTTGGTTTGGGTAGCGGGAGCATACGAGCAGTACTTC | TRBD2 | TRBJ2-7 | once | TRBV5-1
CASSQSGGGSGELFF | TGCGCCAGCAGCCAAAGCGGGGGTGGGTCCGGGGAGCTGTTTTTT | TRBD2 | TRBJ2-2 | - | TRBV4-1
CASSAYDRAGNQPQHF | TGTGCCAGCAGCGCCTATGACAGGGCGGGCAATCAGCCCCAGCATTTT | TRBD1 | TRBJ1-5 | - | TRBV28